This record looks at one TCR beta chain sequence and its context. No antigen is known for it. Nothing much larger sits one base from this clone, and base qualities are not available. Per the publication, the time point label means: cycle 1 day 1 (C1D1), immediately before nivolumab initiation. Relapse after autologous stem cell transplantation had occurred in all trial patients, and cohorts A, B and C were distinguished by prior brentuximab vedotin exposure. The trial cohort included around 60 patients with relapsed/refractory classical Hodgkin lymphoma, and each patient had a best overall response of complete response, partial response or progressive disease. Trial patients were treated with single-agent nivolumab in the multi-cohort phase II CheckMate 205 trial. Best overall response was determined by an independent review committee according to the 2007 International Working Group response criteria. PBMCs from the trial were collected at three points: immediately before nivolumab initiation (C1D1), and during therapy at cycle 2 day 1 and cycle 4 day 1. After peripheral blood was drawn into 8 mL Vacutainer Cell Preparation Tubes, PBMCs were isolated by centrifugation and then cryopreserved.

This entry comes from a study of PD-1 blockade in classical Hodgkin lymphoma (dated by TCRdb to 2020 to 2021). With regard to the full study: Nivolumab dosing was 3 mg/kg intravenously every 2 weeks, continuing until either disease progression or unacceptable toxicity. The study used TCR beta sequencing and CyTOF to define a peripheral blood immune signature of response to PD-1 blockade in classical Hodgkin lymphoma. The study at large found these results: Lower diversity was seen in patients whose nivolumab began less than 1 year after ASCT, and these patients were left out of later analyses so that immune reconstitution would not confound the results. The study was limited to a single clinical trial cohort, and causes of repertoire differences, possibly disease activity or prior therapy, remained undefined. CD4+ but not CD8+ TCR diversity rose significantly by C4D1 (p=0.0027 vs p=0.16), most apparent in complete responders (p=0.02). Trial patients achieving complete response had baseline diversity similar to newly diagnosed patients, whereas partial responders and progressors had significantly lower diversity. Baseline TCR diversity was reported to be lower in newly diagnosed patients than in healthy donors and to be lower still in relapsed/refractory patients.

Genomic DNA was isolated using the Qiagen DNeasy kit from unsorted PBMCs as well as from negatively selected CD4+ and CD8+ fractions. TCR beta CDR3 regions were amplified by immunoSEQ multiplex PCR using primers annealing to V and J segments. Amplification bias was minimized using a synthetic immune receptor repertoire, and residual bias was removed computationally after sequencing. The source study handled its data this way. Repertoire diversity was quantified as the Shannon entropy index using custom Python scripts. Unsorted, CD4+ and CD8+ repertoires were examined separately, except in combined analyses, for which CD4+ and CD8+ sequences were merged in silico. A clone was considered expanded if an increase in frequency of at least 2-fold after treatment relative to C1D1 was found, and a pseudocount of 0.5 was applied to clones undetected at baseline. Singleton clones were defined as clones with 0 or 1 copy at C1D1, and non-singleton clones were defined as clones with 2 or more copies. By matching protein sequences in sorted samples from the same patient, clones expanded in unsorted samples were annotated as CD4+, CD8+ or unknown. Diversity changes from C1D1 to C4D1 were tested in paired samples using Wilcoxon tests. TCRdb's version of the immuneACCESS table is confined to in-frame rearrangements and falls short of the full clone set. An unresolved V gene accounts for under half of the shortfall where checked; the remainder is of unknown origin. Clonal size and the V and J genes are those of that table, whereas D and trimming came from the DNA. For this sample the table gives about 25,000 clones, of which about 80% were detected only once. The top ten constitute approximately 7.2% of the sample.

V is pared back by 1 base and J by 2 bases, with 6 bases lying between the germline termini. For CDR1 and CDR2, the germline V gene lists LGHNA and YNFKEQ. The cysteine opens and the phenylalanine closes a CDR3 of 14 amino acids. Left in the record is the CDR3 DNA by itself, 42 bases read in frame from the first base. This sequence was found in a human donor with classical Hodgkin lymphoma. The chain was built from TRBV4-2 and TRBJ2-1; the D gene identity is not certain. Sequences were derived from peripheral blood mononuclear cells (PBMCs), sampled at baseline. The CDR3 protein is CASSQGPAYNEQFF. The sequenced DNA: TGTGCCAGCAGCCAAGGGCCAGCCTACAATGAGCAGTTCTTC.